This T cell receptor beta chain was captured by sequencing in a study of T cell repertoires in cytomegalovirus infection (dated by TCRdb to about 2019). A note on the overall study: The peptide stimulations were aimed at well-studied HLA-B-restricted epitopes as well as recently identified HLA-C-restricted CMV epitopes, whose presentation resists viral immunomodulation. Because public TCR beta signatures pointed to carriage of CMV infection together with the matching HLA type, the HLA type of each donor mattered for the analysis.

The treatment or condition label corresponds to: in vitro stimulation with specific CMV peptide epitopes to enrich CMV-specific T cells. V loses 5 bases of germline sequence and J loses 0 bases, and the interval between the two ends is 8 bases. The CDR3 holds 14 amino acids from the cysteine to the phenylalanine. Only CDR3 DNA remains: 42 bases, in frame from the first base. Overall results and qualifications from the work: The ex vivo response was dominated by HLA-C-restricted CMV-specific TCR beta clonotypes, which also provided the single most frequent clonotype in two of eight donors. In both this cohort and an independent roughly 400-donor cohort, the cumulative frequency of public TCR beta family members distinguished carriers of CMV infection plus the relevant HLA type.

This clonotype appeared a few times. Its antigen is unknown. The record has no base qualities; no much larger clone is one base away. These reads were obtained on an Illumina HiSeq 1500. TCRdb applied fastp at Q25 and MiXCR to the public reads, then kept only in-frame beta chains. When rows share a CDR3 protein, they turn into one entry using the most common DNA and genes. The table for this sample lists around 95,000 distinct CDR3 sequences; 25% to 30% of them were counted only once. About 65% of the sample lies in the top ten. The chain links TRBV12-3 or TRBV12-4 with TRBJ1-5; no D gene call is confident. The origin of this receptor is a human donor in good health (CMV status not recorded). Some clones in this sample may be carry-over from other donors' samples. This specimen was CD8+ T cells from cultured PBMCs, taken from culture after CMV antigen stimulation. The DNA is as follows: TGTGCCAGCAGTCCGAGGAATAGCAATCAGCCCCAGCATTTT. Its translation reads: CASSPRNSNQPQHF.